This T cell receptor (beta chain) was observed in a study of blood T cell repertoires in COVID-19. In the study overall: COVID-19 samples from acute and convalescent phases originated in the United States, Italy and Spain. PBMCs, B-cell-depleted T cells, or T cells provided the cDNA or gDNA that made up the material.

This CDR3 has 15 amino acids. Trimming stripped 6 bases from V and 2 bases from J, with 14 bases between. Germline V gene sequence: CDR1 MRHNA, CDR2 SNTAGT. How the authors handled the data: Amplification with reference gene primers provided the estimates of nucleated cell counts. The protocol was immunoSEQ multiplex PCR, while the TCRdb copy is restricted to in-frame clones and leaves out a portion. V and J calls plus clone size are reproduced from that table; the DNA served to infer D and trimming. This sample has more than 150,000 clones; about 86% occur once, and the top ten carry 5.5% to 7%. V usage is TRBV6-4 and J usage is TRBJ1-3; D gene unclear. This TCR was recovered from a man aged 50 to 60 with active or convalescent COVID-19. The sequenced material came from peripheral blood. For the CDR3, the DNA is TGTGCCAGCAGCCAGGAGGCAGGACCTGGAAACACCATATATTTT. This translates into CASSQEAGPGNTIYF.